This T cell receptor beta chain was identified during a study of T cell responses to AZD1222 COVID-19 vaccine. Germline values: CDR1 SGHRS, CDR2 YFSETQ. The CDR3 covers 15 residues. V shed 5 bases and J 7 bases; nucleotides not matched to a gene: 11. The study, taken as a whole, reports: No repertoire was sampled before or during the peak T cell response, only after it. Per reports, nearly half of all spike-specific TCRs target regions that are unmutated in variants. Increases in Spike-specific TCR breadth and depth were seen after two AZD1222 doses. Mapped onto spike, vaccine-associated CD4 TCRs spanned it and were dominant at 160-218 and 743-854.

To note about this clone: Its specificity is not known.

The method was immunoSEQ multiplex PCR; TCRdb's version includes in-frame clones alone and lacks a portion of them. The table shows 88,000 or so clones, with 70% to 90% occurring only once. This chain joins TRBV5-1 and TRBJ2-1, with 8 bases matching TRBD1. Sequencing was performed on peripheral blood, taken 28 days after the second AZD1222 dose. The clonotype originates from an adult who received the AZD1222 COVID-19 vaccine. This CDR3 is CASRFMGQDFNEQFF. CDR3 DNA: TGCGCCAGCAGGTTTATGGGACAGGACTTTAATGAGCAGTTCTTC.